This is a list of T cell receptor beta chains from one sample in a study of T cell responses to AZD1222 COVID-19 vaccine. The table came from immunoSEQ multiplex PCR; TCRdb's copy has only in-frame clones and leaves some out. The profile covers approximately 83,000 clones, with around 90% appearing a single time and 3.5% to 5.5% taken by the ten largest. The material sequenced was peripheral blood, taken on day 0 of MenACWY control vaccination. The source is an adult in good health. Each CDR3 is given with its conserved first and last residue. Each record gives: J gene, clone size, V gene, CDR3 protein. Rows give clone size only sometimes, using once, few, many, or a class for an expanded clone.

j_gene: TRBJ1-1
abundance: NA
v_gene: TRBV12-3/TRBV12-4
CDR3aa: CVSQGITEAFF

j_gene: TRBJ1-2
abundance: NA
v_gene: TRBV3-1/TRBV3-2
CDR3aa: CASSQDRAGYTF

j_gene: TRBJ1-5
abundance: NA
v_gene: TRBV15
CDR3aa: CATSRERRGTQPQHF

j_gene: TRBJ1-2
abundance: NA
v_gene: TRBV6-5
CDR3aa: CASTSREGTYGYTF

j_gene: TRBJ2-3
abundance: NA
v_gene: TRBV10-3
CDR3aa: CAISEYKDRDTDTQYF

j_gene: TRBJ1-4
abundance: NA
v_gene: TRBV5-6
CDR3aa: CASSYLGRGPNEKLFF

j_gene: TRBJ1-1
abundance: NA
v_gene: TRBV19
CDR3aa: CASTDQGLGTEAFF

j_gene: TRBJ2-3
abundance: NA
v_gene: TRBV7-9
CDR3aa: CASRSGRGSDTQYF

j_gene: TRBJ1-2
abundance: NA
v_gene: TRBV5-1
CDR3aa: CASSFGREEGYTF

j_gene: TRBJ2-2
abundance: NA
v_gene: TRBV4-1
CDR3aa: CASSQELAVNTGELFF

j_gene: TRBJ1-2
abundance: NA
v_gene: TRBV12-3/TRBV12-4
CDR3aa: CASSLTANYGYTF

j_gene: TRBJ1-5
abundance: NA
v_gene: TRBV30
CDR3aa: CAWAGQGNQPQHF

j_gene: TRBJ2-7
abundance: NA
v_gene: TRBV30
CDR3aa: CAVKRGDDEQYF

j_gene: TRBJ1-1
abundance: NA
v_gene: TRBV7-6
CDR3aa: CASSLTLVGAGTEAFF

j_gene: TRBJ1-5
abundance: NA
v_gene: TRBV27
CDR3aa: CASSYGGKGQPQHF

j_gene: TRBJ1-3
abundance: NA
v_gene: TRBV5-1
CDR3aa: CASSLTDRASGNTIYF

j_gene: TRBJ1-1
abundance: NA
v_gene: TRBV7-9
CDR3aa: CASSLSQTLNTEAFF

j_gene: TRBJ2-7
abundance: NA
v_gene: TRBV5-4
CDR3aa: CASSAGQAPYEQYF

j_gene: TRBJ2-7
abundance: NA
v_gene: TRBV29-1
CDR3aa: CSVLTPSYEQYF

j_gene: TRBJ2-7
abundance: few
v_gene: TRBV10-3
CDR3aa: CAISEAGQAGQYF

j_gene: TRBJ1-2
abundance: NA
v_gene: TRBV18
CDR3aa: CASSPGEVSYGYTF

j_gene: TRBJ1-5
abundance: NA
v_gene: TRBV6-4
CDR3aa: CASSWSHAGQPQHF

j_gene: TRBJ1-6
abundance: NA
v_gene: TRBV19
CDR3aa: CASTRGFVDNSPLHF

j_gene: TRBJ2-7
abundance: few
v_gene: TRBV7-2
CDR3aa: CASSLASASYEQYF

j_gene: TRBJ2-7
abundance: NA
v_gene: TRBV28
CDR3aa: CASSWGWNEQYF

j_gene: TRBJ2-7
abundance: NA
v_gene: TRBV27
CDR3aa: CASRLAGGTYEQYF

j_gene: TRBJ2-7
abundance: NA
v_gene: TRBV27
CDR3aa: CASSLVPGLDSYEQYF

j_gene: TRBJ1-5
abundance: once
v_gene: TRBV7-9
CDR3aa: CASSRQENQPQHF

j_gene: TRBJ2-2
abundance: NA
v_gene: TRBV12-3/TRBV12-4
CDR3aa: CASSLNTGELFF

j_gene: TRBJ2-1
abundance: NA
v_gene: TRBV5-1
CDR3aa: CASSSRAGGDEQFF

j_gene: TRBJ1-2
abundance: NA
v_gene: TRBV28
CDR3aa: CASSLAGRGINYGYTF

j_gene: TRBJ2-3
abundance: NA
v_gene: TRBV7-2
CDR3aa: CASSLSTDTQYF

j_gene: TRBJ1-1
abundance: NA
v_gene: TRBV11-2
CDR3aa: CASSLAPENTEAFF

j_gene: TRBJ1-3
abundance: NA
v_gene: TRBV7-2
CDR3aa: CASSLEAGTGNTIYF

j_gene: TRBJ2-2
abundance: NA
v_gene: TRBV27
CDR3aa: CASSVGPTGELFF

j_gene: TRBJ1-4
abundance: NA
v_gene: TRBV5-8
CDR3aa: CASSLDFNEKLFF

j_gene: TRBJ2-3
abundance: NA
v_gene: TRBV6-1
CDR3aa: CASSGSLAMLTDTQYF

j_gene: TRBJ2-7
abundance: once
v_gene: TRBV19
CDR3aa: CASSTYGTRDEQYF

j_gene: TRBJ2-5
abundance: NA
v_gene: TRBV5-6
CDR3aa: CASRGQGRETQYF

j_gene: TRBJ2-7
abundance: NA
v_gene: TRBV6-2/TRBV6-3
CDR3aa: CASSYSTGGASYEQYF

j_gene: TRBJ2-2
abundance: NA
v_gene: TRBV5-1
CDR3aa: CASSLATGELFF

j_gene: TRBJ2-7
abundance: NA
v_gene: TRBV28
CDR3aa: CASSLFVLGSGREYYEQYF

j_gene: TRBJ1-5
abundance: NA
v_gene: TRBV3-1/TRBV3-2
CDR3aa: CASSRTGAPNQPQHF

j_gene: TRBJ1-5
abundance: NA
v_gene: TRBV5-1
CDR3aa: CASSLATGEGPQHF

j_gene: TRBJ1-6
abundance: once
v_gene: TRBV27
CDR3aa: CASGLGTATPLHF

j_gene: TRBJ1-2
abundance: NA
v_gene: TRBV6-5
CDR3aa: CASRAGAYGYTF

j_gene: TRBJ1-5
abundance: NA
v_gene: TRBV6-5
CDR3aa: CASHRGDSLNQPQHF

j_gene: TRBJ1-3
abundance: NA
v_gene: TRBV28
CDR3aa: CASSAVDSGNTIYF

j_gene: TRBJ1-2
abundance: NA
v_gene: TRBV7-8
CDR3aa: CASSDRTGNYGYTF